These 2 T cell receptor beta chains came from one sample sequenced in a study of T cells in Graves' hyperthyroidism and ophthalmopathy. The source material, RNA transcripts, was used to amplify TCR beta CDR3 regions. TCR CDR3 underwent first-round RT-PCR with the HTBI primer set. TCRdb re-called the multiplex PCR reads through MiXCR, storing one row per CDR3 protein. Here the sample spans around 690,000 distinct CDR3 sequences, approximately 15% being singletons. Sequenced material: blood. These receptor sequences come from a man aged 50-59 years with Graves' hyperthyroidism.

Comment on this clonotype: Compared with germline, one end of the junction differs, possibly owing to a read error. The rearrangement joins TRBV2 to TRBJ2-2; the D gene is possibly TRBD2 (5 bases). The CDR3 sequence is 14 residues long. Germline lookup yields CDR1 SNHLY and CDR2 FYNNEI. CDR3 coding DNA: TGTGCCAGCAGTTACCGGGTCCACACCGGGGAGCTGGTTTTT. It specifies CASSYRVHTGELVF.

This clonotype was recorded at least ten times. The chain has TRBV7-9 and TRBJ2-7; D might be TRBD1 (6 bases). V was cut by 5 bases and J by 4 bases, with 18 bases left in between. The CDR3 runs 15 residues. Germline CDR1 SEHNR, CDR2 FQNEAQ (reference sequence). CDR3 DNA sequence: TGTGCCAGCAGCCCCGTTGAGGGGGAGCCGTACGAGCAGTACTTC. Its translation is CASSPVEGEPYEQYF.